The 9 T cell receptor beta chains below were found in one sample sequenced in a study of T cell repertoires in cytomegalovirus infection. TCRdb called the reads again in MiXCR, with one record for every CDR3 protein. The sample has 100,000 to 150,000 distinct CDR3 sequences, around 25% seen once. These receptors lack a known antigen. The sequencing sample was made of PBMCs, sequenced either directly or after in vitro stimulation (not recorded which). The source of these receptors is a human donor in good health (CMV status not recorded). Some clones in this sample may be carry-over from other donors' samples.

The chain uses TRBV20-1 and TRBJ2-1, with 8 bases fitting TRBD2. The CDR3 length is 15 residues. CDR1 is DFQATT, CDR2 SNEGSKA, per germline (reference sequence). V shed 5 bases and J 6 bases; nucleotides not matched to a gene: 12. CDR3: CSAAAGGDPSNEQFF. The CDR3 coding sequence is TGCAGTGCTGCGGCGGGGGGAGACCCCAGCAATGAGCAGTTCTTC.

The chain carries TRBV5-6 and TRBJ1-2; D unresolved. Germline V gene sequence: CDR1 SGHDT, CDR2 YYEEEE. The CDR3 covers 14 residues. Deletions cut 4 bases from V and 4 bases from J, with 14 bases between. The CDR3 nucleotides read TGTGCCAGCAGCGCCACTTTTGGGATCTATGGCTACACCTTC. Residues: CASSATFGIYGYTF.

The gene calls are TRBV6-6 and TRBJ2-2, with D tentatively TRBD1 (6 bases). The CDR3 runs to 11 residues. The V and J ends lost 0 bases and 13 bases respectively, with 6 bases between them. Germline CDR1 reads MNHNY; CDR2 reads SVGAGI (reference sequence). The CDR3 protein is CASSYSTGLFF. DNA for the CDR3: TGTGCCAGCAGTTACTCGACAGGGCTGTTTTTT.

The sample holds a few counts of this clonotype. The V and J genes are TRBV12-3 or TRBV12-4 and TRBJ2-7; 8 positions agree with TRBD2. Trimming at V came to 5 bases and at J to 4 bases, leaving 4 bases not matched to a gene. This CDR3 spans 13 amino acids. The DNA of the CDR3 is TGTGCCAGCAGTCCGGGGGGGTGGTACGAGCAGTACGTC. Translation gives CASSPGGWYEQYV.

The chain links TRBV2 to TRBJ1-6, with 7 bases fitting TRBD1. Germline V CDR1 and CDR2: SNHLY, FYNNEI. This CDR3 has 19 residues. With V trimmed by 4 bases and J by 0 bases, 12 bases remained unmatched. The CDR3 region is CASSVDSPRDSSYNSPLHF. CDR3 bases: TGTGCCAGCAGTGTCGACTCCCCCCGGGACAGCTCCTATAATTCACCCCTCCACTTT.

This clonotype has only a few counts. V usage is TRBV7-9 and J usage is TRBJ2-3, with TRBD2 matching 10 bases. Trimming removed 2 bases from V and 4 bases from J; junction bases left unmatched: 9. This CDR3 is 17 amino acids long. Germline CDR1 SEHNR, CDR2 FQNEAQ (reference sequence). The CDR3 protein is CASSLPGLAGDSDTQYF. The CDR3 DNA reads TGTGCCAGCAGCTTACCCGGGCTAGCGGGAGATTCAGATACGCAGTATTTT.

Of note for this clonotype: Possible read error: a much larger clone is one base away. The chain has TRBV5-5 and TRBJ2-6; TRBD2 matches 7 bases. J was trimmed by 11 bases and V by 5 bases; bases with no gene match: 13. CDR3 size: 15 residues. From germline, CDR1 is SGHKS and CDR2 YYEKEE (reference sequence). In DNA, the CDR3 is TGTGCCAGCAGACCCGGGACTAAACTCTTCTACGTCCTGACTTTC. Its translation is CASRPGTKLFYVLTF.

The V gene is TRBV7-6, the J gene TRBJ2-5, with 9 bases aligning to TRBD2. Germline CDR1 reads SGHVS; CDR2 reads FNYEAQ. The J segment lost 5 bases and the V segment lost 5 bases, leaving 6 bases of the junction unmatched. CDR3 length equals 14 residues. The CDR3 DNA sequence: TGTGCCAGCAGCGCTAGCGGGACAAAGGAGACCCAGTACTTC. It codes for CASSASGTKETQYF. Combining the CDR3 with reference TRBV7-6 and TRBJ2-5 gives the whole variable domain GAGVSQSPRYKVTKRGQDVALRCDPISGHVSLYWYRQALGQGPEFLTYFNYEAQQDKSGLPNDRFSAERPEGSISTLTIQRTEQRDSAMYRCASSASGTKETQYFGPGTRLLVL.

The sample holds a few counts of this clonotype. This chain uses TRBV6-5 with TRBJ1-3; D unresolved. V lost 5 bases and J 4 bases, leaving 12 bases between the germline ends. The CDR3 sequence is 14 residues long. CDR1 and CDR2 (germline): MNHEY, SVGAGI. In nucleotides, the CDR3 is TGTGCCAGCAGTGGCTCGAGCGGAGGAAACACCATATATTTT. Translation gives CASSGSSGGNTIYF.